These 13 T cell receptor beta chains share one sample of origin, sequenced in a study of T-cell reconstitution after alpha-beta-depleted transplantation in children. For TCRbeta, the library was prepared with unique molecular identifiers. One entry per CDR3 protein, called by TCRdb with MiXCR from the PCR reads. The data hold 600,000 to 700,000 distinct CDR3 sequences, with over 10% observed a single time. The material sequenced was PBMCs, taken before TCRalphabeta/CD19-depleted stem cell transplant. These receptors were collected from a girl aged 2-10 years with congenital amegakaryocytic thrombocytopenia, due to receive a stem cell transplant.

Only a few counts were recorded for this clonotype. This chain joins TRBV7-9 and TRBJ2-3; 9 bases map to TRBD2. The CDR3 loop spans 15 amino acids. The junction had 8 bases not matched to a gene; V was cut back by 5 bases and J by 5 bases. Germline V gene lookup returns CDR1 SEHNR and CDR2 FQNEAQ (reference sequence). CDR3 in amino acids: CASSQLAGKIDTQYF. DNA for the CDR3: TGTGCCAGCAGCCAGCTAGCGGGAAAAATAGATACGCAGTATTTT.

This clonotype was counted ten times or more. This sequence joins TRBV4-1 and TRBJ2-1; TRBD2 agrees at 10 bases. With 1 base clipped from V and 5 bases from J, the junction kept 2 bases outside the gene matches. In germline, CDR1 is MGHRA, CDR2 YSYEKL. The CDR3 has 15 amino acids. The CDR3 DNA follows: TGCGCCAGCAGCCAAGGGACTAGCGGTAACAATGAGCAGTTCTTC. Encoded protein: CASSQGTSGNNEQFF.

This clonotype was counted at least ten times. The chain has TRBV27 and TRBJ2-5, with a possible D match to TRBD1 (6 bases). This CDR3 region has 14 residues. The germline gives CDR1 MNHEY, CDR2 SMNVEV (reference sequence). V was clipped by 5 bases and J by 3 bases, with 13 bases between them. The CDR3 spells CASSTLDSKETQYF. CDR3 DNA: TGTGCCAGCAGTACGTTGGACAGCAAAGAGACCCAGTACTTC.

This clonotype was observed many times. J is TRBJ2-1 and V is TRBV12-3 or TRBV12-4, with 12 positions matching TRBD2. The CDR3 has 16 amino acids. After removal of 6 bases from V and 0 bases from J, the junction contained 3 bases not matched to a gene. CDR3 sequence: CASRQLAGGSYNEQFF. DNA for the CDR3: TGTGCCAGCAGACAACTAGCGGGAGGCTCCTACAATGAGCAGTTCTTC.

The chain is built from TRBV12-3 or TRBV12-4 and TRBJ2-7; D possibly corresponds to TRBD1 (5 bases). This CDR3 has 14 residues. Trimming stripped 8 bases from V and 2 bases from J, with 16 bases between. This CDR3 is CASARGLPPYEQYF. In DNA form, the CDR3 reads TGTGCCAGCGCAAGGGGCTTGCCCCCCTACGAGCAGTACTTC.

This clonotype was detected ten times or more. The V and J genes are TRBV28 and TRBJ2-4, with D possibly TRBD1 on 5 matching bases. CDR3 length: 17 residues. The germline V and J ends were trimmed by 4 bases and 0 bases, with 16 bases remaining between them. Germline V gene sequence: CDR1 MDHEN, CDR2 SYDVKM. CDR3 coding DNA: TGTGCCAGCAGTTCCCCAGGGAAGTCAGGAGCCAAAAACATTCAGTACTTC. Protein: CASSSPGKSGAKNIQYF.

This clonotype was counted ten times or more. The rearrangement uses TRBV11-2 and TRBJ2-1; D gene uncertain. Looked up from germline, CDR1 is SGHAT and CDR2 is FQNNGV. Trimming removed 6 bases from V and 5 bases from J, with 14 bases in between. The CDR3 is made up of 14 amino acids. The CDR3 region is CASSTVRANNEQFF. The CDR3 bases are TGTGCCAGCAGTACAGTAAGGGCAAACAATGAGCAGTTCTTC.

This clonotype was picked up many times. The V gene is TRBV7-9, the J gene TRBJ2-1, with 7 bases identical to TRBD2. Per germline, CDR1 SEHNR and CDR2 FQNEAQ (reference sequence). Trimming took 1 base from V and 2 from J; bases not matched to a gene: 5. The CDR3 covers 16 residues. CDR3 in DNA: TGTGCCAGCAGCTTAGTAGGCGGGAGCGCCTACAATGAGCAGTTCTTC. It codes for CASSLVGGSAYNEQFF.

This clonotype was picked up a small number of times. V usage is TRBV7-8 and J usage is TRBJ2-3, with 9 bases lining up with TRBD2. Germline V gene lookup returns CDR1 SGHVS and CDR2 FQNEAQ. This CDR3 region has 18 residues. V was clipped by 1 base and J by 2 bases; unmatched bases: 10. DNA for the CDR3: TGTGCCAGCAGCTTAGTACAGTCCCTAGCGGGGTACACAGATACGCAGTATTTT. It is translated as CASSLVQSLAGYTDTQYF.

In this sample, this clonotype turned up many times. This chain uses TRBV20-1 with TRBJ2-7, with D perhaps matching TRBD2 (5 bases). Germline loops: CDR1 DFQATT, CDR2 SNEGSKA (reference sequence). Trimming took off 5 bases at V and 0 bases at J, with 14 bases between the two ends. This CDR3 is 14 amino acids long. The CDR3 DNA is TGCAGTGCTCTTCGCGGTGGGAGCTCCTACGAGCAGTACTTC. Its translation is CSALRGGSSYEQYF.

This clonotype showed up just a few times. The rearrangement joins TRBV24-1 to TRBJ2-3, with D unclear. This CDR3 comprises 16 residues. The germline CDR1 and CDR2 sequences are KGHDR and SFDVKD. The V end lost 0 bases, the J end lost 7 bases, and 16 bases lay between the germline ends. CDR3 sequence reads: CATSDLKTNLPYTQYF. The CDR3 region has the DNA TGTGCCACCAGTGATTTGAAGACCAACCTACCTTATACGCAGTATTTT.

Ten or more counts support this clonotype. The chain combines TRBV20-1 with TRBJ2-7; D is perhaps TRBD2 (5 bases). Trimming took off 1 base at V and 7 bases at J, with 17 bases between the two ends. Germline V gene data show CDR1 as DFQATT and CDR2 as SNEGSKA (reference sequence). There are 14 residues in the CDR3. CDR3 sequence (DNA): TGCAGTGCTAGAGGACGTCACCCGACGGGGGAGCAGTACTTC. It encodes CSARGRHPTGEQYF.

The V and J genes are TRBV20-1 and TRBJ1-6, with D hard to call. Trimming cost V 0 bases and J 8 bases, with 8 bases left between them. The CDR3 length is 13 residues. In germline, CDR1 is DFQATT, CDR2 SNEGSKA (reference sequence). CDR3 region: CSARDVVDSPLHF. In nucleotides, the CDR3 is TGCAGTGCTAGAGATGTAGTGGATTCACCCCTCCACTTT.